Below are 5 T cell receptor beta chains sequenced from a single sample in a study of blood T cell repertoires in COVID-19. Assay: immunoSEQ multiplex PCR; the TCRdb copy retains only in-frame clones and omits some. The repertoire holds some 30,000 clones, with around 87% as singletons. Input material: peripheral blood. All receptors derive from a human donor in a cohort sampled during active COVID-19.

The genes are TRBV5-1 and TRBJ2-5; 14 nucleotides agree with TRBD2. The ends lost 4 bases at V and 0 bases at J; junction bases unmatched: 5. This CDR3 is 17 amino acids long. Germline CDR1 SGHRS, CDR2 YFSETQ. The CDR3 DNA reads TGCGCCAGCAGCGGAGGACTAGCGGGGGGTAACCAAGAGACCCAGTACTTC. Translating gives CASSGGLAGGNQETQYF.

The chain is built from TRBV19 and TRBJ1-2, with 8 bases fitting TRBD1. The CDR3 covers 15 residues. Germline V gene lookup returns CDR1 LNHDA and CDR2 SQIVND (reference sequence). V gave up 3 bases and J gave up 0 bases; unmatched junction bases: 3. The CDR3 here is CASSILGQANYGYTF. The CDR3 coding sequence is TGTGCCAGTAGTATCTTGGGACAGGCTAACTATGGCTACACCTTC.

This chain joins TRBV19 and TRBJ2-5, with D perhaps matching TRBD1 (6 bases). Per the germline V gene, CDR1 is LNHDA and CDR2 is SQIVND (reference sequence). This CDR3 region has 14 residues. The V end was cut by 3 bases, the J end by 0 bases, with 8 bases between. Here the CDR3 reads CASSIDRYQETQYF. The DNA of the CDR3 is TGTGCCAGTAGTATCGACAGGTACCAAGAGACCCAGTACTTC.

The table lists this clone with a few counts. The rearrangement links TRBV18 to TRBJ1-1; D gene uncertain. The length of the CDR3 is 13 residues. Per the germline V gene, CDR1 is KGHSH and CDR2 is LQKENI. Trimming removed 3 bases from V and 4 bases from J, with 9 bases in between. The CDR3 sequence: CASSPSVFTEAFF. For the CDR3, the DNA is TGTGCCAGCTCACCTTCGGTCTTCACTGAAGCTTTCTTT.

J is TRBJ2-2 and V is TRBV15, with 8 bases lining up with TRBD1. CDR1 and CDR2 (germline): LNHNV, YYDKDF (reference sequence). The CDR3 has 15 amino acids. Trimming took 4 bases from V and 4 from J; bases not matched to a gene: 5. The CDR3 DNA reads TGTGCCACCAGCACTCACAGGGGGACCACCGGGGAGCTGTTTTTT. Translated: CATSTHRGTTGELFF.